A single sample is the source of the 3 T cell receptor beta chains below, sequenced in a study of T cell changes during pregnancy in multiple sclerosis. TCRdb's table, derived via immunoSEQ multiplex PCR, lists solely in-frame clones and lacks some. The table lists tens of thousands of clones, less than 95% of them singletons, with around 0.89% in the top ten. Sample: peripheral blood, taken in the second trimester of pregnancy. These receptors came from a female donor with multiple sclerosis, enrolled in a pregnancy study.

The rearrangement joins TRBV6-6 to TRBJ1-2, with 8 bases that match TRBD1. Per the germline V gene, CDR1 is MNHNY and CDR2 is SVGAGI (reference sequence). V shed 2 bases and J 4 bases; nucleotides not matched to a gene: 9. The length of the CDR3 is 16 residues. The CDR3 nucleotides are TGTGCCAGCAGTTACCTACCACAGGGGACAGGCTATGGCTACACCTTC. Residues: CASSYLPQGTGYGYTF.

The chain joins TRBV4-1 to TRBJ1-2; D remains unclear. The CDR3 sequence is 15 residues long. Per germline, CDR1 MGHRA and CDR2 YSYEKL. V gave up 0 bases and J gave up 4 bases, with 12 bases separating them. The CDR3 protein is CASSQEEGAAYGYTF. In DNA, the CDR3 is TGCGCCAGCAGCCAAGAGGAGGGCGCTGCCTATGGCTACACCTTC.

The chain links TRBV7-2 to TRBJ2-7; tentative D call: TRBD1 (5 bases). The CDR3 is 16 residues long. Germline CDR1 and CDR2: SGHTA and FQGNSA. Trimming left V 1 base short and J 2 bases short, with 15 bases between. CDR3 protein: CASSLGMGWGPYEQYF. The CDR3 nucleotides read TGTGCCAGCAGCTTAGGGATGGGATGGGGCCCCTACGAGCAGTACTTC.